The present entry profiles one T cell receptor (beta chain) with its context. V was shortened by 3 bases and J by 0 bases, with 15 bases between the two germline ends. Germline loops: CDR1 KGHSH, CDR2 LQKENI. CDR3 length: 16 amino acids. These data originate in a study of blood T cell repertoires in COVID-19. Study at large: Spain, Italy and the United States supplied samples that represented acute and convalescent COVID-19. Sample material is recorded as cDNA or gDNA derived from T cells, B-cell-depleted T cells, or PBMCs.

Original processing notes: Reference gene primer amplification gave estimated nucleated cell counts. Generated by immunoSEQ multiplex PCR, the TCRdb table keeps only in-frame clones and is missing some. The V and J calls and clone size were taken over from that table, and D and trimming were inferred from the DNA. This table holds 250,000 to 300,000 clones, roughly 90% found once. Symptom resolution, clearance, or two negative PCRs marked the recovered donors of Cohort 3. This sequence was found in a woman aged 40-49 years who had recovered from COVID-19. Specimen: PBMCs or T cells enriched from blood (not recorded which). The chain recombines TRBV18 with TRBJ2-7; the D is unclear. CDR3: CASSPYLIRGSYEQYF. CDR3 nucleotide sequence: TGTGCCAGCTCACCGTACCTGATACGCGGCTCCTACGAGCAGTACTTC.